The present T cell receptor beta chain was sequenced within a study of PD-L1 blockade in urothelial cancer. At the level of the study: Prior chemotherapy ranged from 0 to 3 regimens per patient. Analyses were performed on blood at 3 weeks after treatment start (the second dose) and at 6 weeks.

Every PCR got spiked synthetic TCR analog templates. Only in-frame clones appear in the TCRdb table, and some are missing; sequencing was by immunoSEQ multiplex PCR. The profile shows 60,000 to 80,000 clones, around nine tenths of them singletons. Germline V CDR1 and CDR2: SGHNT, YENEEA. After removal of 5 bases from V and 4 bases from J, the junction contained 9 bases not matched to a gene. The CDR3 extends over 16 amino acids. Regarding time point: peripheral blood 6 weeks after treatment start. Locally advanced or metastatic urothelial carcinoma affected the patients. The chain has TRBV11-3 and TRBJ2-2; 8 bases match TRBD1. The source material was PBMCs, sampled around atezolizumab (anti-PD-L1) treatment. The TCR originated in a man aged 60 to 75 with urothelial cancer. This CDR3 is CASSRVPGQGTGELFF. The CDR3 coding sequence is TGTGCCAGCAGCCGGGTGCCCGGACAGGGCACCGGGGAGCTGTTTTTT.